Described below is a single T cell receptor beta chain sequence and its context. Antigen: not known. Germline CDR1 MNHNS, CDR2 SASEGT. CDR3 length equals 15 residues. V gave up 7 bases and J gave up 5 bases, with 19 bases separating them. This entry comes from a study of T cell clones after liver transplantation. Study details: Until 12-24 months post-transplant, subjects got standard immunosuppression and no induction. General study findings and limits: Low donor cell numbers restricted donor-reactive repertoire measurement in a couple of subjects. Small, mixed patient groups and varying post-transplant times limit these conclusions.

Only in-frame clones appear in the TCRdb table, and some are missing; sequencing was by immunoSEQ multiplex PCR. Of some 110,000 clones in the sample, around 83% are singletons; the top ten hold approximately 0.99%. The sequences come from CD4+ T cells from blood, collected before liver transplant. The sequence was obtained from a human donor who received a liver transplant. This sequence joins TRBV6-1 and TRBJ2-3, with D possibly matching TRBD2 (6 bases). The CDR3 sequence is CASTKSGGGGDTQYF. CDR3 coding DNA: TGTGCCAGCACCAAGTCCGGGGGTGGAGGAGATACGCAGTATTTT.